The rows below give T cell receptor beta chains drawn from one sample of a study of response to subunit inactivated influenza vaccine. TCRdb reprocessed the RT-PCR reads with MiXCR, giving one entry per CDR3 protein. Counted here are about 540,000 distinct CDR3 sequences, around a quarter occurring once; the ten biggest clones make up 2.5% to 3%. These data also featured in a second study, about T cells expressing NK-cell markers.

The specimen comprised CD4+ T cells sorted from PBMCs, sampled approximately 12 days after vaccination. These receptors all come from a man aged 50-60 years who received an inactivated influenza vaccine. Each CDR3 is given with its conserved first and last residue. The D gene is left open where the match is weak. Part of the rows lack a size; the others show once, few, many or a class for expanded clones.

NA	TRBV20-1	TRBJ2-1	NA	CSAKTANSEQFF	TGCAGTGCTAAAACAGCCAACAGTGAGCAGTTCTTC
few	TRBV7-8	TRBJ2-3	TRBD2	CASSLTRSGGGARLTDTQYF	TGTGCCAGCAGCCTAACCAGGTCCGGCGGGGGGGCCAGATTGACAGATACGCAGTATTTT
few	TRBV12-3/TRBV12-4	TRBJ2-2	TRBD2	CASSRKRGPNTGELFF	TGTGCCAGCAGCCGTAAGCGGGGGCCGAACACCGGGGAGCTGTTTTTT
NA	TRBV6-2/TRBV6-3	TRBJ2-1	NA	CASSRGTLQSSYNEQFF	TGTGCCAGCAGTCGAGGGACGCTTCAAAGCTCCTACAATGAGCAGTTCTTC
few	TRBV11-1	TRBJ2-4	NA	CASSLGLAENIQYF	TGTGCCAGCAGCTTAGGTCTGGCGGAAAACATTCAGTACTTC
NA	TRBV20-1	TRBJ2-3	NA	CSASEQGATDTQYF	TGCAGTGCGTCAGAACAGGGAGCCACAGATACGCAGTATTTT
few	TRBV2	TRBJ2-7	TRBD1	CASSDGTGGAYEQYF	TGTGCCAGCAGTGATGGGACAGGGGGAGCGTACGAGCAGTACTTC
NA	TRBV18	TRBJ2-3	NA	CASSPDVLDTQYF	TGTGCCAGCTCACCGGACGTACTGGATACGCAGTATTTT
few	TRBV5-1	TRBJ2-3	TRBD2	CASSLWLAGGDTQYF	TGCGCCAGCAGCTTGTGGCTAGCGGGAGGTGATACGCAGTATTTT
few	TRBV7-2	TRBJ2-5	NA	CASSLMAGQETQYF	TGTGCCAGCAGCTTAATGGCGGGACAAGAGACCCAGTACTTC
NA	TRBV4-3	TRBJ1-4	NA	CASSPRTETWGKLFF	TGCGCCAGCAGCCCCCGGACGGAAACTTGGGGAAAACTGTTTTTT
NA	TRBV7-2	TRBJ2-7	TRBD1	CASSLSGQGSYEQYF	TGTGCCAGCAGCCTTTCGGGACAGGGATCCTACGAGCAGTACTTC
NA	TRBV3-1	TRBJ2-1	TRBD2	CASSQDGGRGEQFF	TGTGCCAGCAGCCAAGACGGCGGGAGGGGTGAGCAGTTCTTC
few	TRBV12-3/TRBV12-4	TRBJ2-4	NA	CASSLEGILAKNIQYF	TGTGCCAGCAGTTTAGAGGGGATTCTGGCCAAAAACATTCAGTACTTC
NA	TRBV5-1	TRBJ1-1	NA	CASSLEMENTEAFF	TGCGCCAGCAGCTTGGAGATGGAGAACACTGAAGCTTTCTTT
NA	TRBV20-1	TRBJ2-7	TRBD2	CSANRLAGVYEQYF	TGCAGTGCTAACCGACTAGCGGGGGTCTACGAGCAGTACTTC
NA	TRBV12-3/TRBV12-4	TRBJ1-5	NA	CASSFGVGSNQPQHF	TGTGCCAGCAGTTTCGGGGTAGGCAGCAATCAGCCCCAGCATTTT
few	TRBV20-1	TRBJ2-7	TRBD2	CSASGGPSYEQYF	TGCAGTGCTTCGGGGGGTCCCTCCTACGAGCAGTACTTC
NA	TRBV4-2	TRBJ2-2	NA	CASSLNRRTGELFF	TGTGCCAGCAGCCTCAATAGGCGGACCGGGGAGCTGTTTTTT
few	TRBV5-1	TRBJ1-2	TRBD1	CASSETGYAESYTF	TGCGCCAGCAGCGAGACAGGGTATGCGGAGAGCTACACCTTC
few	TRBV6-1	TRBJ1-6	NA	CASSSTGNNNSPLHF	TGTGCCAGCAGTAGCACGGGAAACAATAATTCACCCCTCCACTTT
NA	TRBV5-5	TRBJ2-2	NA	CASSRIVATGELFF	TGTGCCAGCAGCCGTATTGTGGCCACCGGGGAGCTGTTTTTT
NA	TRBV28	TRBJ2-5	TRBD2	CASNLGLAGEETQYF	TGTGCCAGCAACCTGGGACTAGCGGGAGAAGAGACCCAGTACTTC
few	TRBV12-3/TRBV12-4	TRBJ2-7	NA	CASSLAGEYEQYF	TGTGCCAGCAGTTTGGCAGGGGAATACGAGCAGTACTTC
few	TRBV7-2	TRBJ2-5	NA	CASVLGKGEWAQYF	TGTGCCAGCGTTTTGGGGAAGGGGGAGTGGGCCCAGTACTTC
few	TRBV5-1	TRBJ2-2	TRBD1	CASSITGATGELFF	TGCGCCAGCAGTATCACAGGGGCCACCGGGGAGCTGTTTTTT
NA	TRBV9	TRBJ2-5	NA	CASSVTSRGETQYF	TGTGCCAGCAGCGTAACTAGTAGGGGAGAGACCCAGTACTTC
NA	TRBV12-5	TRBJ2-7	NA	CASALDTAYEQYF	TGTGCTAGTGCCCTGGACACTGCCTACGAGCAGTACTTC
few	TRBV5-1	TRBJ1-2	TRBD1	CASGKRQGTGYTF	TGCGCCAGCGGAAAAAGACAGGGGACTGGCTACACCTTC
few	TRBV5-1	TRBJ2-7	TRBD2	CASSLEPSGVYYEQYF	TGCGCCAGCAGCTTAGAACCTAGCGGGGTGTATTACGAGCAGTACTTC
NA	TRBV6-1	TRBJ2-3	NA	CASSEARPTDTQYF	TGTGCCAGCAGTGAAGCGCGGCCAACAGATACGCAGTATTTT
NA	TRBV20-1	TRBJ2-3	NA	CSARVDTTDTQYF	TGCAGTGCTAGAGTGGATACCACAGATACGCAGTATTTT
NA	TRBV9	TRBJ2-3	TRBD1	CAGLKSRDRGGDTQYF	TGTGCCGGGCTCAAGTCCCGGGACAGGGGAGGAGATACGCAGTATTTT
many	TRBV20-1	TRBJ2-1	NA	CSARGAGNSYNEQFF	TGCAGTGCTAGAGGAGCGGGTAACTCCTACAATGAGCAGTTCTTC
NA	TRBV7-2	TRBJ1-6	TRBD1	CASSLEGGAFNSPLHF	TGTGCCAGCAGCTTAGAAGGGGGCGCTTTTAATTCACCCCTCCACTTT
many	TRBV14	TRBJ2-7	NA	CASSQSSEQYF	TGTGCCAGCAGCCAATCCTCCGAGCAGTACTTC
NA	TRBV6-2/TRBV6-3	TRBJ2-5	NA	CASSFSSRPGETQYF	TGTGCCAGCAGTTTCAGCTCGCGCCCAGGAGAGACCCAGTACTTC
once	TRBV7-3	TRBJ2-7	NA	CASSRGSPPYEQYF	TGTGCCAGCAGCCGCGGTTCTCCCCCGTACGAGCAGTACTTC
NA	TRBV12-3/TRBV12-4	TRBJ1-5	TRBD1	CASSLSQGAQPQHF	TGTGCCAGCAGTTTATCCCAGGGGGCTCAGCCCCAGCATTTT
NA	TRBV10-3	TRBJ2-3	NA	CAISADSARDTQYF	TGTGCCATCAGTGCCGACAGTGCCCGGGATACGCAGTATTTT
many	TRBV29-1	TRBJ2-1	NA	CSVVNYNEQFF	TGCAGCGTTGTGAACTACAATGAGCAGTTCTTC
NA	TRBV6-4	TRBJ1-2	NA	CASSDVHTANYGYTF	TGTGCCAGCAGCGACGTCCACACAGCTAACTATGGCTACACCTTC
few	TRBV29-1	TRBJ1-1	TRBD1	CSVRATGHEAFF	TGCAGCGTGAGGGCGACAGGGCACGAAGCTTTCTTT
NA	TRBV15	TRBJ1-6	NA	CATSRDGGQSPLHF	TGTGCCACCAGCAGGGACGGGGGGCAATCACCCCTCCACTTT
NA	TRBV7-9	TRBJ2-1	NA	CASSRMGQEQFF	TGTGCCAGCAGCCGAATGGGACAAGAGCAGTTCTTC
few	TRBV20-1	TRBJ2-1	NA	CSAPLRAQPYNEQFF	TGCAGTGCCCCCCTCAGGGCCCAGCCGTACAATGAGCAGTTCTTC
few	TRBV7-9	TRBJ2-7	TRBD1	CASSSDRGGYEQYF	TGTGCCAGCAGCTCAGACAGGGGGGGCTACGAGCAGTACTTC
few	TRBV7-9	TRBJ2-1	NA	CASSKDGQDGEQFF	TGTGCCAGCAGCAAAGATGGACAAGACGGTGAGCAGTTCTTC
many	TRBV28	TRBJ1-1	TRBD1	CASRPLQGTTEAFF	TGTGCCAGCCGCCCCCTACAGGGGACCACTGAAGCTTTCTTT
NA	TRBV28	TRBJ2-7	TRBD1	CASILGTGWSNPIYEQYF	TGTGCCAGCATCTTAGGGACAGGGTGGTCCAACCCAATCTACGAGCAGTACTTC
NA	TRBV10-3	TRBJ1-5	NA	CAISGGTGGEPQHF	TGTGCCATCAGCGGCGGCACGGGGGGGGAGCCCCAGCATTTT
many	TRBV7-9	TRBJ1-1	NA	CASSLGGQVTEAFF	TGTGCCAGCAGCCTAGGAGGACAAGTCACTGAAGCTTTCTTT
NA	TRBV11-1	TRBJ1-2	NA	CASSHLTGDGYTF	TGTGCCAGCAGTCATTTGACAGGCGATGGCTACACCTTC
NA	TRBV3-1	TRBJ2-7	NA	CASSQADGNREQYF	TGTGCCAGCAGCCAAGCTGACGGAAACCGGGAGCAGTACTTC
few	TRBV6-1	TRBJ2-3	NA	CASSDPPPGVRGTDTQYF	TGTGCCAGCAGTGACCCCCCGCCAGGGGTCAGGGGCACAGATACGCAGTATTTT
few	TRBV10-3	TRBJ2-7	NA	CAISPHPTNEQYF	TGTGCCATCAGTCCCCACCCGACCAACGAGCAGTACTTC
once	TRBV11-1	TRBJ2-1	TRBD2	CASSPLPRTSGGAGYNEQFF	TGTGCCAGCAGCCCTCTTCCCCGGACTAGCGGGGGGGCGGGTTACAATGAGCAGTTCTTC
few	TRBV5-1	TRBJ2-1	NA	CASRSGDEQFF	TGCGCCAGCAGGTCTGGAGATGAGCAGTTCTTC